This T cell receptor (beta chain) was observed in a study of cytomegalovirus exposure and HLA in healthy donors. The CDR3 is 15 residues long. The germline V gene has CDR1 MDHEN and CDR2 SYDVKM. V gave up 1 base and J gave up 5 bases; unmatched junction bases: 2. The PCR was carried out with 60 Vbeta primers and 13 Jbeta primers. Sequenced by immunoSEQ multiplex PCR; TCRdb stores in-frame clones only, minus some. The sample comprises roughly 190,000 clones, around 88% of which are singletons, and 1.5% to 2% rests with the top ten. With regard to this clone: The same CDR3 can be traced to other DNA sequences in this sample.

Specimen: PBMCs. The V gene is TRBV28, the J gene TRBJ1-4, with 9 bases aligning to TRBD1. The sequence was collected from a man in his forties or fifties in good health and CMV-seropositive. The CDR3: CASSLLGQGNEKLFF. The CDR3 DNA is TGTGCCAGCAGTTTATTGGGACAGGGCAATGAAAAACTGTTTTTT.